The next 3 T cell receptor beta chains were all read from a single sample in a study of cytomegalovirus exposure and HLA in healthy donors. The PCR had 60 Vbeta and 13 Jbeta primers. TCRdb keeps only in-frame clones here, not all; method: immunoSEQ multiplex PCR. The table lists about 82,000 clones, approximately 80% of them singletons. The sequenced sample consisted of PBMCs. All receptors come from a human donor in good health.

J is TRBJ2-2 and V is TRBV5-6, with D perhaps matching TRBD1 (5 bases). The CDR3 sequence is 15 residues long. From germline, CDR1 is SGHDT and CDR2 YYEEEE. V shed 7 bases and J shed 1 base, with 14 bases lying between them. Written as DNA, the CDR3 is TGTGCCAGCCTAAAGATTCAGGGGAACACCGGGGAGCTGTTTTTT. This codes for CASLKIQGNTGELFF.

The rearrangement uses TRBV4-3 and TRBJ2-1, with unresolved D. From germline, CDR1 is LGHNA and CDR2 YSLEER. CDR3 size: 13 residues. Trimming pared 2 bases from V and 6 bases from J, leaving 8 bases between. Here the CDR3 reads CASSQTQSNEQFF. CDR3 coding DNA: TGCGCCAGCAGCCAAACACAATCCAATGAGCAGTTCTTC.

The chain uses TRBV6-5 and TRBJ1-5, with a possible D match to TRBD1 (5 bases). Germline lookup yields CDR1 MNHEY and CDR2 SVGAGI. Trimming pared 6 bases from V and 2 bases from J, leaving 14 bases between. This CDR3 spans 15 amino acids. In DNA form, the CDR3 reads TGTGCCAGCAGCCCCGGAGCCAGGGGCAATCAGCCCCAGCATTTT. Protein: CASSPGARGNQPQHF.